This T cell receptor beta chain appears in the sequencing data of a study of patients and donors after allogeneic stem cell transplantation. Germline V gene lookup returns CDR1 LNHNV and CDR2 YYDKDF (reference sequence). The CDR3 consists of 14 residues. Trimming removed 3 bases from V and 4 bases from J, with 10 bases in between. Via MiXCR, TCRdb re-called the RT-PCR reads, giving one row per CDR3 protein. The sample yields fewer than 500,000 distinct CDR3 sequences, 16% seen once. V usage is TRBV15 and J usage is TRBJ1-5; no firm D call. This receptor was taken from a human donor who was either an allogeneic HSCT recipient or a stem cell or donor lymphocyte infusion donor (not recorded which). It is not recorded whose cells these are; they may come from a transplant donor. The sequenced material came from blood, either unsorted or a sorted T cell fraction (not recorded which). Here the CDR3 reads CATSRGSKNQPQHF. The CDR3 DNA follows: TGTGCCACCAGCAGGGGTTCAAAGAATCAGCCCCAGCATTTT.